One and the same sample provided the 21 T cell receptor beta chains below, sequenced in a study of T cell responses to AZD1222 COVID-19 vaccine. Only in-frame clones appear in the TCRdb table, and some are missing; sequencing was by immunoSEQ multiplex PCR. Here the sample spans 150,000 to 200,000 clones, around 88% being singletons. Sequences were derived from peripheral blood, sampled 28 days after the second AZD1222 dose. Receptors were obtained from an adult who received the AZD1222 COVID-19 vaccine.

The chain combines TRBV5-1 with TRBJ1-6; D uncertain. The CDR3 consists of 15 residues. Trimming shortened V by 5 bases and J by 2 bases, and 11 bases separated the two germline ends. Germline V lookup: CDR1 SGHRS, CDR2 YFSETQ. CDR3 region: CASRRDGTYNSPLHF. The CDR3, as DNA: TGCGCCAGCAGACGGGATGGCACCTATAATTCACCCCTCCACTTT.

V and J are TRBV9 and TRBJ2-3; D gene unclear. V lost 3 bases to trimming and J lost 8 bases, with 10 bases between them. Per germline, CDR1 SGDLS and CDR2 YYNGEE. The CDR3 length is 12 residues. The CDR3 nucleotides read TGTGCCAGCAGCGAACTCGTAGGTACGCAGTATTTT. Its translation is CASSELVGTQYF.

The rearrangement uses TRBV7-9 and TRBJ1-2, with D uncertain. V was cut by 4 bases and J by 10 bases, with 10 bases left in between. Germline V gene data show CDR1 as SEHNR and CDR2 as FQNEAQ (reference sequence). There are 11 residues in the CDR3. CDR3 nucleotide sequence: TGTGCCAGCAGCTCCGGACCTAACTACACCTTC. It specifies CASSSGPNYTF.

This clone has a single count. The genes are TRBV6-6 and TRBJ2-7; D unclear. The length of the CDR3 is 15 residues. The germline V gene has CDR1 MNHNY and CDR2 SVGAGI (reference sequence). Trimming removed 2 bases at V and 4 bases at J, with 15 bases between. This CDR3 reads CASSYVDGRSYEQYF. CDR3 bases: TGTGCCAGCAGTTACGTGGACGGCAGGTCATACGAGCAGTACTTC.

The chain joins TRBV2 to TRBJ1-6; 7 nucleotides line up with TRBD1. Germline V gives CDR1 SNHLY, CDR2 FYNNEI. The CDR3 has 14 amino acids. With 4 bases clipped from V and 6 bases from J, the junction kept 3 bases outside the gene matches. CDR3 nucleotide sequence: TGTGCCAGCAGTGGGGACAGCCCTAATTCACCCCTCCACTTT. Encoded protein: CASSGDSPNSPLHF.

V usage is TRBV5-1 and J usage is TRBJ2-7, with 9 positions matching TRBD1. The CDR3 totals 14 residues. Germline lookup yields CDR1 SGHRS and CDR2 YFSETQ. The ends lost 0 bases at V and 7 bases at J; junction bases unmatched: 5. As DNA, the CDR3 is TGCGCCAGCAGCTTGGACAGGGGGCCTGGGGAGCAGTACTTC. Amino acid sequence: CASSLDRGPGEQYF.

The chain carries TRBV6-5 and TRBJ2-5, with TRBD2 matching 7 bases. Germline loops: CDR1 MNHEY, CDR2 SVGAGI. V was clipped by 4 bases and J by 2 bases; unmatched bases: 10. CDR3 size: 16 residues. CDR3 amino acids: CASSWGRGGPQETQYF. The CDR3, as DNA: TGTGCCAGCAGTTGGGGGAGGGGCGGTCCTCAAGAGACCCAGTACTTC.

The chain employs TRBV28 and TRBJ2-3; D unclear. Germline lookup yields CDR1 MDHEN and CDR2 SYDVKM. V dropped 7 bases and J dropped 1 base, with 9 bases sitting between them. This CDR3 region has 13 residues. The CDR3 is CASKSPGTDTQYF. CDR3 coding DNA: TGTGCCAGCAAGAGTCCCGGCACAGATACGCAGTATTTT. Filled out from reference TRBV28 and TRBJ2-3, the complete variable domain reads DVKVTQSSRYLVKRTGEKVFLECVQDMDHENMFWYRQDPGLGLRLIYFSYDVKMKEKGDIPEGYSVSREKKERFSLILESASTNQTSMYLCASKSPGTDTQYFGPGTRLTVL.

V is TRBV30 and J is TRBJ1-6, with 7 bases matching TRBD1. Germline loops: CDR1 GTSNPN, CDR2 SVGIG (reference sequence). The ends lost 6 bases at V and 6 bases at J; junction bases unmatched: 11. CDR3 length: 15 residues. The DNA of the CDR3 is TGTGCCTGCCCTGGGACAGCCGGATTTAATTCACCCCTCCACTTT. It is translated as CACPGTAGFNSPLHF. Drawing the rest from reference TRBV30 and TRBJ1-6, the complete variable domain is SQTIHQWPATLVQPVGSPLSLECTVEGTSNPNLYWYRQAAGRGLQLLFYSVGIGQISSEVPQNLSASRPQDRQFILSSKKLLLSDSGFYLCACPGTAGFNSPLHFGNGTRLTVT.

The V and J genes are TRBV5-6 and TRBJ1-2; D call uncertain. Trimming shortened V by 2 bases and J by 0 bases, and 11 bases separated the two germline ends. CDR3 length: 15 amino acids. CDR1 is SGHDT and CDR2 is YYEEEE in the germline V gene. The CDR3 protein is CASSFVSEANYGYTF. The CDR3 DNA follows: TGTGCCAGCAGCTTTGTCTCAGAAGCTAACTATGGCTACACCTTC. The variable domain in full, with the rest retrieved from reference TRBV5-6 and TRBJ1-2, is DAGVTQSPTHLIKTRGQQVTLRCSPKSGHDTVSWYQQALGQGPQFIFQYYEEEERQRGNFPDRFSGHQFPNYSSELNVNALLLGDSALYLCASSFVSEANYGYTFGSGTRLTVV.

This sequence joins TRBV30 and TRBJ2-5; D call uncertain. The V gene's germline CDR1 is GTSNPN and CDR2 SVGIG (reference sequence). Trimming took 4 bases from V and 1 from J, leaving 16 bases between them. The CDR3 consists of 15 residues. In nucleotides, the CDR3 is TGTGCCTGGACTCCTCTCAGAGCAGGCCAAGAGACCCAGTACTTC. As protein: CAWTPLRAGQETQYF. Full variable domain (outside the CDR3, taken from reference TRBV30 and TRBJ2-5): SQTIHQWPATLVQPVGSPLSLECTVEGTSNPNLYWYRQAAGRGLQLLFYSVGIGQISSEVPQNLSASRPQDRQFILSSKKLLLSDSGFYLCAWTPLRAGQETQYFGPGTRLLVL.

The rearrangement uses TRBV6-5 and TRBJ1-4; TRBD1 matches 9 bases. V shed 6 bases and J 4 bases; nucleotides not matched to a gene: 3. The CDR3 loop spans 14 amino acids. Germline CDR1 and CDR2: MNHEY and SVGAGI. The CDR3 region is CASSRTGDNEKLFF. In DNA form, the CDR3 reads TGTGCCAGCAGCCGGACAGGGGATAATGAAAAACTGTTTTTT.

J is TRBJ2-2 and V is TRBV6-1; the match to TRBD2 covers 12 bases. J lost 0 bases, V lost 3 bases, and 5 bases had no gene match. Germline CDR1 is MNHNS and CDR2 is SASEGT. The CDR3 has 18 amino acids. This CDR3 reads CASSDGLAGGPNTGELFF. The CDR3 DNA is TGTGCCAGCAGTGACGGGCTAGCGGGGGGGCCGAACACCGGGGAGCTGTTTTTT.

For this clone: The same CDR3 can be traced to other DNA sequences in this sample. The chain links TRBV28 to TRBJ2-1; D is unclear. The CDR3 is made up of 13 amino acids. CDR1 is MDHEN, CDR2 SYDVKM, per germline. V lost 3 bases and J lost 4, with 7 bases in between. CDR3 DNA sequence: TGTGCCAGCAGTTTCGGATCGTACAATGAGCAGTTCTTC. Translation gives CASSFGSYNEQFF. Drawing the rest from reference TRBV28 and TRBJ2-1, the complete variable domain is DVKVTQSSRYLVKRTGEKVFLECVQDMDHENMFWYRQDPGLGLRLIYFSYDVKMKEKGDIPEGYSVSREKKERFSLILESASTNQTSMYLCASSFGSYNEQFFGPGTRLTVL.

The chain joins TRBV5-1 to TRBJ2-2; TRBD1 aligns across 9 bases. The germline gives CDR1 SGHRS, CDR2 YFSETQ. Trimming cost V 4 bases and J 1 base; bases outside gene matches: 5. The CDR3 spans 16 residues. The CDR3 is CASSPPGQGNTGELFF. CDR3 bases: TGCGCCAGCAGCCCACCGGGACAGGGGAACACCGGGGAGCTGTTTTTT.

V is TRBV19 and J is TRBJ2-1; 12 nucleotides align to TRBD2. Trimming cost V 1 base and J 7 bases; bases outside gene matches: 5. The CDR3 totals 16 residues. Germline CDR1 reads LNHDA; CDR2 reads SQIVND (reference sequence). The CDR3 DNA reads as TGTGCCAGTAGTATAGTACCTAGCGGGGGGGTAAATGAGCAGTTCTTC. This sequence encodes CASSIVPSGGVNEQFF. Based on the CDR3 plus reference TRBV19 and TRBJ2-1, the full variable domain is DGGITQSPKYLFRKEGQNVTLSCEQNLNHDAMYWYRQDPGQGLRLIYYSQIVNDFQKGDIAEGYSVSREKKESFPLTVTSAQKNPTAFYLCASSIVPSGGVNEQFFGPGTRLTVL.

The chain employs TRBV6-4 and TRBJ1-5; D is ambiguous. There are 15 residues in the CDR3. Germline values: CDR1 MRHNA, CDR2 SNTAGT. The ends were cut back, 6 bases at V and 0 bases at J, with 12 bases in the middle. CDR3 region: CASRPDEGSNQPQHF. As DNA, the CDR3 is TGTGCCAGCAGACCGGATGAGGGTAGCAATCAGCCCCAGCATTTT.

This clone was seen just once. The chain couples TRBV25-1 to TRBJ1-2; D is unresolved. This CDR3 region has 14 residues. V lost 5 bases, J lost 3 bases, and 13 bases lay in between. The V gene's germline CDR1 is MGHDK and CDR2 SYGVNS. The CDR3 reads CASSPPGPYYGYTF. The CDR3 nucleotides read TGTGCCAGCAGTCCCCCCGGCCCTTACTATGGCTACACCTTC.

V and J are TRBV12-3 or TRBV12-4 and TRBJ1-2; D may be TRBD1 (6 bases). The CDR3 has 13 amino acids. Trimming took 7 bases from V and 4 from J, leaving 13 bases between them. The CDR3 here is CASTWTAFYGYTF. In DNA form, the CDR3 reads TGTGCCAGCACCTGGACAGCTTTCTATGGCTACACCTTC.

The rearrangement links TRBV6-5 to TRBJ2-1; TRBD1 aligns across 7 bases. This CDR3 has 12 amino acids. Germline CDR1 is MNHEY and CDR2 is SVGAGI. The V segment lost 6 bases and the J segment 12 bases; nucleotides outside the gene matches: 8. The CDR3 region has the DNA TGTGCCAGCAGCTACCGACAGGGATCGCAGTTCTTC. Protein product: CASSYRQGSQFF.

This rearrangement joins TRBV4-1 to TRBJ2-3; 11 positions match TRBD1. Trimming at V came to 3 bases and at J to 5 bases, leaving 7 bases not matched to a gene. The length of the CDR3 is 16 residues. In germline, CDR1 is MGHRA, CDR2 YSYEKL. The CDR3, as DNA: TGCGCCAGCAGCCACCGGACAGGGGGCATAATAGATACGCAGTATTTT. The encoded protein is CASSHRTGGIIDTQYF.